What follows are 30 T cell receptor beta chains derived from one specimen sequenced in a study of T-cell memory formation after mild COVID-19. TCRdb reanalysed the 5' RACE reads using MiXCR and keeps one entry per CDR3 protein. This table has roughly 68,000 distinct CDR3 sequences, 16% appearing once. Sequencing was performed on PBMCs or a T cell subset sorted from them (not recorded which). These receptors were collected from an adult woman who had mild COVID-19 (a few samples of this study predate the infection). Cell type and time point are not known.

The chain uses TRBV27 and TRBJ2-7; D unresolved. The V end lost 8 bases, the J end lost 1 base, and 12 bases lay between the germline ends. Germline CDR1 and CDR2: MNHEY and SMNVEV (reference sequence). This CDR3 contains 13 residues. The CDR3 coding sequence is TGTGCCAGCTCGTATCAGACATCCTACGAGCAGTACTTC. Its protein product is CASSYQTSYEQYF.

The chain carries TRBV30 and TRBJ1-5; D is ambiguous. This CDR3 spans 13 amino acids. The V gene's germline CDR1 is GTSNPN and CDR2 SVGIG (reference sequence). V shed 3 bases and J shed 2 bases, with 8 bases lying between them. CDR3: CAWRDNGNQPQHF. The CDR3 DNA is TGTGCCTGGAGAGACAATGGCAATCAGCCCCAGCATTTT.

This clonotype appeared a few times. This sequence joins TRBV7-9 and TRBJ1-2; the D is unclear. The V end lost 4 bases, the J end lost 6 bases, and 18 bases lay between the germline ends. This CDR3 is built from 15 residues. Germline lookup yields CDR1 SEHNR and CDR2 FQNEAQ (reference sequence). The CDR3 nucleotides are TGTGCCAGCAGCTCTGAACACTTCTCGGAGAATGGCTACACCTTC. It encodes CASSSEHFSENGYTF.

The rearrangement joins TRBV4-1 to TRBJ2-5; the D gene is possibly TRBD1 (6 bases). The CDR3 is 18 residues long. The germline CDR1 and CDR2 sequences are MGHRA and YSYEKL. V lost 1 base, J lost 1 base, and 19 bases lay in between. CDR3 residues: CASSQVGGQRRIQETQYF. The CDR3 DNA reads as TGCGCCAGCAGCCAAGTGGGTGGACAGCGAAGAATCCAAGAGACCCAGTACTTC.

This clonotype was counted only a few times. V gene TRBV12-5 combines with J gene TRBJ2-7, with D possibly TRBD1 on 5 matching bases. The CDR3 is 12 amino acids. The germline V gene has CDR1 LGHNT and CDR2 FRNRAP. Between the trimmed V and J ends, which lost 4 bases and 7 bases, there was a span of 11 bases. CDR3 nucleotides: TGTGCTAGTGGTTGGACACCCGTAGAGCAGTACTTC. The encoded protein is CASGWTPVEQYF.

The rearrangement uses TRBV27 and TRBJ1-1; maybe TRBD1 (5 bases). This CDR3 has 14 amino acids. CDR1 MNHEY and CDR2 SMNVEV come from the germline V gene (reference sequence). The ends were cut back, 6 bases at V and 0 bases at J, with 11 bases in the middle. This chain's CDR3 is CASSVDTLNTEAFF. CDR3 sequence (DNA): TGTGCCAGCAGCGTGGACACCTTGAACACTGAAGCTTTCTTT.

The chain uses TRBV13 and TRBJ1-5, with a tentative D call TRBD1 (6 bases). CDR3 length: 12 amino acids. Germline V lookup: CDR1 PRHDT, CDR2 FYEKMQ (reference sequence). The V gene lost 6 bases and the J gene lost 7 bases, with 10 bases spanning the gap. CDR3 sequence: CASSFQGQPQHF. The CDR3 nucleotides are TGTGCCAGCAGTTTCCAGGGGCAGCCCCAGCATTTT.

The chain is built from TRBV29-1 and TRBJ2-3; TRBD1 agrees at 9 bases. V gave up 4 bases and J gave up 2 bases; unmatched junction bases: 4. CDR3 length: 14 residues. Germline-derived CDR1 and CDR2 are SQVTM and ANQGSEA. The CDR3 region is CSVAGTGNTDTQYF. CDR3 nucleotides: TGCAGCGTTGCTGGGACAGGGAACACAGATACGCAGTATTTT.

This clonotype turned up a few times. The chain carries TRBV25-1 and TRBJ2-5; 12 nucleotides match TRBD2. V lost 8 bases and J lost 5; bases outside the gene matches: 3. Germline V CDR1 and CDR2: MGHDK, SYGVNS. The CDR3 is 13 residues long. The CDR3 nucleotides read TGTGCCAGCCTAGCGGGGGGGCAGGAGACCCAGTACTTC. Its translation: CASLAGGQETQYF.

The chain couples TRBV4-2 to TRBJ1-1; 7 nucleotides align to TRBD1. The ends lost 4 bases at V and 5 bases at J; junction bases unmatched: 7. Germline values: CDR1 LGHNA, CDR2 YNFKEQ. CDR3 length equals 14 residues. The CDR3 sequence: CASSLRGGSTEAFF. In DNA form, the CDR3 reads TGTGCCAGCAGCCTCAGGGGGGGTTCGACTGAAGCTTTCTTT.

DNA of the CDR3: TGCGCCAGCAGCTTGGGACCTCAAGGTGGTGGCAAAAACATTCAGTACTTC. Protein product: CASSLGPQGGGKNIQYF. The chain recombines TRBV5-1 with TRBJ2-4; D is uncertain. CDR1 is SGHRS, CDR2 YFSETQ, per germline. V was cut by 0 bases and J by 3 bases, with 16 bases left in between. CDR3 length: 17 residues.

DNA for the CDR3: TGCAGCGTTCGGGACAGGTTCTACAATGAGCAGTTCTTC. This gives the protein CSVRDRFYNEQFF. V gene TRBV29-1 combines with J gene TRBJ2-1; TRBD1 matches at 8 bases. V shed 5 bases, J shed 3 bases, and the junction held 3 bases outside the gene matches. The CDR3 spans 13 residues. Germline CDR1 is SQVTM and CDR2 is ANQGSEA.

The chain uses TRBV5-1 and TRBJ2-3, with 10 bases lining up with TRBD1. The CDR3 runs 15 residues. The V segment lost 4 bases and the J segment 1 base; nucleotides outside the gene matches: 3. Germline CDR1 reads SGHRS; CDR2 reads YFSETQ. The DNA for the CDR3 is TGCGCCAGCAGCCTAGGGACAGGGGGCACAGATACGCAGTATTTT. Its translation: CASSLGTGGTDTQYF.

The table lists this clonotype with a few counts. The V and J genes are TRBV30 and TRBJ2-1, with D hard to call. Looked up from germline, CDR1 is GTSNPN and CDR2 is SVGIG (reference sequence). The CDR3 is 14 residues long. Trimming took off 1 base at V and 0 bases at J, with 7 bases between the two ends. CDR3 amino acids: CAWSAASSYNEQFF. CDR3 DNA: TGTGCCTGGAGTGCGGCGAGCTCCTACAATGAGCAGTTCTTC.

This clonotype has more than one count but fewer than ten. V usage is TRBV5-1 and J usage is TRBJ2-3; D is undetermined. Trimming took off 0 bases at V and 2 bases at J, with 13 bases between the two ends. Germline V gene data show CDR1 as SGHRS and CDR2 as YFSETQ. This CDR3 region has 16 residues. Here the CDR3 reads CASSLGVTELTDTQYF. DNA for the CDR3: TGCGCCAGCAGCTTGGGTGTGACGGAGCTCACAGATACGCAGTATTTT.

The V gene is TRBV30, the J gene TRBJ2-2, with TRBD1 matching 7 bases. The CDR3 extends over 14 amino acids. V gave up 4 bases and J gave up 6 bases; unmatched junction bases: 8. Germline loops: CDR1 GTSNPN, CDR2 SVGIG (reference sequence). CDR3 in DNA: TGTGCCTGGACGACAGGGCTGGAAGCCGGGGAGCTGTTTTTT. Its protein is CAWTTGLEAGELFF.

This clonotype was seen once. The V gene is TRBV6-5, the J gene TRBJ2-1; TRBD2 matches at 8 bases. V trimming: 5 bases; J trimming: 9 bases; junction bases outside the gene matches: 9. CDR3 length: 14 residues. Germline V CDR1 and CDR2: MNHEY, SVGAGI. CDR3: CASSETSANGEQFF. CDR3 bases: TGTGCCAGCAGTGAGACTAGCGCAAACGGTGAGCAGTTCTTC.

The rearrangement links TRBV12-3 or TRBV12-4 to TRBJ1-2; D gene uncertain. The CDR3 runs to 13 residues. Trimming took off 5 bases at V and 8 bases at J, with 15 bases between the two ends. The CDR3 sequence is CASSTGGLLGYTF. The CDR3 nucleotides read TGTGCCAGCAGTACGGGTGGGCTGTTGGGCTACACCTTC.

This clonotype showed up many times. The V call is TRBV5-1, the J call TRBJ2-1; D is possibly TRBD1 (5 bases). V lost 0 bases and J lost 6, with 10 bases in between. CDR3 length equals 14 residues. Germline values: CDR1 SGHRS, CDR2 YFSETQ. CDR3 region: CASSLDKGPNEQFF. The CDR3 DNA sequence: TGCGCCAGCAGCTTGGACAAGGGGCCCAATGAGCAGTTCTTC.

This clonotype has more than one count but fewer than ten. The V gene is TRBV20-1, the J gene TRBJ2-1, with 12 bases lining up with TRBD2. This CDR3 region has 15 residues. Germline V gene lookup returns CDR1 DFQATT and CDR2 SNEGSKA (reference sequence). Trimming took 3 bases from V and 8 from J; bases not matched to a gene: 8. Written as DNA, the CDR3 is TGCAGTGCTAGGGAACTAGCGGGAGGTACCTATGAGCAGTTCTTC. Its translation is CSARELAGGTYEQFF.

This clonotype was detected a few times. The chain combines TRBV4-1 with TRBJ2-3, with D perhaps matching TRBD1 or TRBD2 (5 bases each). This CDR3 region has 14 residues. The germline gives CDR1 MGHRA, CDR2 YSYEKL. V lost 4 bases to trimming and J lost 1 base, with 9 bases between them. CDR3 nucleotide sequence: TGCGCCAGCAGCCCACCGGGACGCACAGATACGCAGTATTTT. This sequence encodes CASSPPGRTDTQYF.

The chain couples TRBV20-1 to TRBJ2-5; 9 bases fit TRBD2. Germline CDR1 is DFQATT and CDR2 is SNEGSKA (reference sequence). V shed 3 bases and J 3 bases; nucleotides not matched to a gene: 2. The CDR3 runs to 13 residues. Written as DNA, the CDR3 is TGCAGTGCTAGGAGACTAGCGGAAGAGACCCAGTACTTC. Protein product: CSARRLAEETQYF.

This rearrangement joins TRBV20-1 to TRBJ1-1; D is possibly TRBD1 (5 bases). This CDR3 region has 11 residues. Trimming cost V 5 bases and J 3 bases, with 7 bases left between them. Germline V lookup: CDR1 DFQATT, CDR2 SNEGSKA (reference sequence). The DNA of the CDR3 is TGCAGTGCTGGGGGGTACACTGAAGCTTTCTTT. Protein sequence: CSAGGYTEAFF.

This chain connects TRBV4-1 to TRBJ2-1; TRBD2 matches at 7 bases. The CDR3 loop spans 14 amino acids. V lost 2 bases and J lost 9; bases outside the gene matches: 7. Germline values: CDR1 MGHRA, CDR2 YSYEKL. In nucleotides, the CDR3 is TGCGCCAGCAGCCAAATCGGGAGGAAACCTGAGCAGTTCTTC. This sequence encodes CASSQIGRKPEQFF.

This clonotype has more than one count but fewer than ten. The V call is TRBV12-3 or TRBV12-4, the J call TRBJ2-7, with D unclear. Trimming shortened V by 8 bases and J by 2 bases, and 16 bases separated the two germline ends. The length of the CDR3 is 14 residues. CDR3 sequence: CASATEERAYEQYF. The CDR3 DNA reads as TGTGCCAGCGCGACCGAGGAGCGAGCCTACGAGCAGTACTTC.

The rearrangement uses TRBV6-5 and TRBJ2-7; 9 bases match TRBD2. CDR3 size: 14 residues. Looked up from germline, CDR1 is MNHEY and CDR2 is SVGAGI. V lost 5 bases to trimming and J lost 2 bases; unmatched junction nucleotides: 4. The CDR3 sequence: CASSIAGETYEQYF. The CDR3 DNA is TGTGCCAGCAGTATAGCGGGAGAGACCTACGAGCAGTACTTC.

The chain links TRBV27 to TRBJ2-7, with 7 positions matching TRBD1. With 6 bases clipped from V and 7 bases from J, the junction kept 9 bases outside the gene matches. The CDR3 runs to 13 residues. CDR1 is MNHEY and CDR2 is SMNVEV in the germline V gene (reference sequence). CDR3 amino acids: CASRDRTYVEQYF. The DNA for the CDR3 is TGTGCCAGCAGGGACAGGACCTACGTGGAGCAGTACTTC.

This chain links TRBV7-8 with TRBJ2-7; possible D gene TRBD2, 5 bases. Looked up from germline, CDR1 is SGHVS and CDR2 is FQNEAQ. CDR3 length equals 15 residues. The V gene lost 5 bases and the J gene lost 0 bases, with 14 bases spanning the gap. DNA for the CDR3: TGTGCCAGCAGCCCCGATTCTGGGAGCTCCTACGAGCAGTACTTC. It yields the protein CASSPDSGSSYEQYF. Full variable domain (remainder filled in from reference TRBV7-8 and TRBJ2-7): GAGVSQSPRYKVAKRGQDVALRCDPISGHVSLFWYQQALGQGPEFLTYFQNEAQLDKSGLPSDRFFAERPEGSVSTLKIQRTQQEDSAVYLCASSPDSGSSYEQYFGPGTRLTVT.

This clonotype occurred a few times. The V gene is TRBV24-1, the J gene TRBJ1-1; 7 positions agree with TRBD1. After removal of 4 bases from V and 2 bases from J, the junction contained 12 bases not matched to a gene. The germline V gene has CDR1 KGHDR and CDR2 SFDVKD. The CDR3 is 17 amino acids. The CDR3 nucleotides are TGTGCCACCAGTGACCGACCTCCGGGACAGATTAACACTGAAGCTTTCTTT. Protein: CATSDRPPGQINTEAFF.

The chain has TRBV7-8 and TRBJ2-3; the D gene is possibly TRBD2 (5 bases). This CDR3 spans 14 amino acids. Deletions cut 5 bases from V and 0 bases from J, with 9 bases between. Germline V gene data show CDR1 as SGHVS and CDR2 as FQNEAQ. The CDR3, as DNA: TGTGCCAGCAGCGAGAGGGCTAGCACAGATACGCAGTATTTT. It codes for CASSERASTDTQYF.